This T cell receptor beta chain was identified during a study of CD8 T cells in Susac syndrome. The multiple sclerosis control group comprised treatment-naive patients with stable or active relapsing-remitting disease. The length of the CDR3 is 13 residues. Trimming stripped 6 bases from V and 0 bases from J, with 6 bases between. Random-hexamer reverse transcription was applied to roughly 0.5 to 1 ug RNA. Via MiXCR, TCRdb re-called the immunoSEQ multiplex PCR reads, giving one row per CDR3 protein. Seen here are 130,000 or so distinct CDR3 sequences, under 95% observed once, and the top ten hold around 0.24%.

This chain links TRBV12-3 or TRBV12-4 with TRBJ1-3; D is ambiguous. The sample consisted of CD8+ T cells from PBMCs. This sequence originates from a human donor with multiple sclerosis. CDR3 DNA sequence: TGTGCCAGCAGGATGCTCTCTGGAAACACCATATATTTT. Translating it yields CASRMLSGNTIYF.